What follows are 25 T cell receptor beta chains derived from one specimen sequenced in a study of cytomegalovirus exposure and HLA in healthy donors (dated by TCRdb to about 2017). The protocol used for the library was the immunoSEQ multiplex PCR assay. Sourced from immuneACCESS, this table was stored by TCRdb with only in-frame sequences that have V and J called. A share of the clones is absent; for the studies checked, an unresolved V gene accounts for under half, and the remainder has no known explanation. In all, the sample holds about 160,000 clones, and roughly 90% of those were seen once. The ten biggest clones cover 4% to 5% of the sample. The specimen was PBMCs. The receptors here all came from a man between 18 and 35 years old in good health and CMV-seropositive.

This clone was counted between two and nine times. The chain employs TRBV10-3 and TRBJ2-1, with a possible D match to TRBD1 (6 bases). Germline-derived CDR1 and CDR2 are ENHRY and SYGVKD. CDR3 length: 13 amino acids. Trimming removed 4 bases from V and 8 bases from J, with 12 bases in between. The CDR3 protein is CAISGGRGHEQFF. The CDR3 DNA is TGTGCCATCAGTGGGGGCAGGGGCCATGAGCAGTTCTTC.

The chain couples TRBV14 to TRBJ1-1; D is unclear. CDR1 and CDR2 from the germline V gene are SGHDN and FVKESK. The CDR3 consists of 15 residues. V lost 4 bases and J lost 1, with 13 bases in between. CDR3: CASSRLGDTNTEAFF. The CDR3 bases are TGTGCCAGCAGCCGCCTAGGAGATACGAACACTGAAGCTTTCTTT.

This sequence joins TRBV29-1 and TRBJ2-3; D is possibly TRBD2 (5 bases). Per germline, CDR1 SQVTM and CDR2 ANQGSEA. The CDR3 is made up of 13 amino acids. V dropped 5 bases and J dropped 3 bases, with 12 bases sitting between them. CDR3 in amino acids: CSVLGRTTDTQYF. As DNA, the CDR3 is TGCAGCGTTTTAGGTCGGACTACAGATACGCAGTATTTT.

The genes are TRBV6-6 and TRBJ2-7; 7 bases agree with TRBD1. Trimming cost V 5 bases and J 4 bases; bases outside gene matches: 2. This CDR3 comprises 12 residues. Germline V gene data show CDR1 as MNHNY and CDR2 as SVGAGI (reference sequence). CDR3 residues: CASSGTAYEQYF. The DNA of the CDR3 is TGTGCCAGCAGTGGGACAGCTTACGAGCAGTACTTC.

This chain uses TRBV7-3 with TRBJ1-4, with 10 positions matching TRBD1. The V gene end was trimmed by 4 bases and the J gene end by 5 bases; junction bases not matched to a gene: 13. Germline V gene sequence: CDR1 SGHTA, CDR2 FQGTGA. The CDR3 contains 18 residues. This CDR3 is CASSSRNPKTGGNEKLFF. The CDR3 DNA reads TGTGCCAGCAGCTCGCGTAACCCTAAGACAGGGGGCAATGAAAAACTGTTTTTT.

This clone was seen once. This chain uses TRBV5-6 with TRBJ1-5; 8 bases agree with TRBD1. Germline trimming cut 4 bases from V and 0 bases from J; bases unmatched to any gene: 0. CDR1 and CDR2 (germline): SGHDT, YYEEEE. This CDR3 contains 14 residues. CDR3 loop: CASSQGASNQPQHF. CDR3 coding DNA: TGTGCCAGCAGCCAGGGGGCTAGCAATCAGCCCCAGCATTTT. The variable domain in full, with the rest retrieved from reference TRBV5-6 and TRBJ1-5, is DAGVTQSPTHLIKTRGQQVTLRCSPKSGHDTVSWYQQALGQGPQFIFQYYEEEERQRGNFPDRFSGHQFPNYSSELNVNALLLGDSALYLCASSQGASNQPQHFGDGTRLSIL.

CDR3 amino acids: CASSLGRQGRSTDTQYF. As DNA, the CDR3 is TGTGCCAGCAGCTTAGGCCGACAGGGGAGGAGCACAGATACGCAGTATTTT. This chain joins TRBV11-1 and TRBJ2-3; 8 bases line up with TRBD1. The germline V gene has CDR1 SGHAT and CDR2 FQDESV (reference sequence). The CDR3 covers 17 residues. Trimming cost V 1 base and J 0 bases; bases outside gene matches: 6. Supplemented by reference TRBV11-1 and TRBJ2-3, the full variable domain reads EAEVAQSPRYKITEKSQAVAFWCDPISGHATLYWYRQILGQGPELLVQFQDESVVDDSQLPKDRFSAERLKGVDSTLKIQPAELGDSAMYLCASSLGRQGRSTDTQYFGPGTRLTVL.

This clone was seen more than once but under ten times. The chain uses TRBV2 and TRBJ2-2, with 7 bases identical to TRBD2. The junction had 12 bases not matched to a gene; V was cut back by 7 bases and J by 10 bases. CDR3 size: 14 residues. Germline lookup yields CDR1 SNHLY and CDR2 FYNNEI. The CDR3 DNA reads as TGTGCCAGCAATAAGGGACTACTGGTTAAGGAGCTGTTTTTT. It specifies CASNKGLLVKELFF.

The count of this clone is one. The CDR3 region is CASSVGGAGWKTQYF. As DNA, the CDR3 is TGTGCCAGTAGTGTTGGTGGCGCAGGGTGGAAGACCCAGTACTTC. The gene calls are TRBV19 and TRBJ2-5, with D tentatively TRBD1 (5 bases). Deletions cut 5 bases from V and 6 bases from J, with 19 bases between. The CDR3 loop spans 15 amino acids. Germline V gene lookup returns CDR1 LNHDA and CDR2 SQIVND (reference sequence). Full variable domain (outside the CDR3, taken from reference TRBV19 and TRBJ2-5): DGGITQSPKYLFRKEGQNVTLSCEQNLNHDAMYWYRQDPGQGLRLIYYSQIVNDFQKGDIAEGYSVSREKKESFPLTVTSAQKNPTAFYLCASSVGGAGWKTQYFGPGTRLLVL.

This clone was seen just once. V gene TRBV2 combines with J gene TRBJ2-2; no firm D call. In germline, CDR1 is SNHLY, CDR2 FYNNEI. The CDR3 contains 14 residues. Between the trimmed V and J ends, which lost 6 bases and 4 bases, there was a span of 12 bases. CDR3 nucleotide sequence: TGTGCCAGCAGGTTCGACTCCATCACCGGGGAGCTGTTTTTT. Translation: CASRFDSITGELFF.

The chain joins TRBV5-1 to TRBJ2-2; no firm D call. The CDR3 covers 15 residues. Per the germline V gene, CDR1 is SGHRS and CDR2 is YFSETQ. V shed 5 bases and J shed 0 bases, with 11 bases lying between them. The CDR3 protein is CASRTQSSNTGELFF. DNA of the CDR3: TGCGCCAGCAGGACTCAGTCTTCGAACACCGGGGAGCTGTTTTTT.

The V call is TRBV10-3, the J call TRBJ1-3; D might be TRBD1 (5 bases). Germline CDR1 is ENHRY and CDR2 is SYGVKD. V was shortened by 4 bases and J by 0 bases, with 19 bases between the two germline ends. CDR3 length equals 18 residues. The CDR3 region is CAISGTRDSKASGNTIYF. The CDR3, as DNA: TGTGCCATCAGTGGGACCAGGGACTCTAAGGCCTCTGGAAACACCATATATTTT.

J is TRBJ1-4 and V is TRBV29-1; D may be TRBD1 (6 bases). The CDR3 has 13 amino acids. V was clipped by 6 bases and J by 7 bases, with 15 bases between them. The germline gives CDR1 SQVTM, CDR2 ANQGSEA. The DNA for the CDR3 is TGCAGCGTCGGCGACAGGAGAAGTGAAAAACTGTTTTTT. Translating it yields CSVGDRRSEKLFF.

This clone occurred once. V gene TRBV7-8 combines with J gene TRBJ2-3; D is possibly TRBD2 (5 bases). Trimming took off 3 bases at V and 0 bases at J, with 16 bases between the two ends. The CDR3 has 17 residues. CDR1 is SGHVS, CDR2 FQNEAQ, per germline. The CDR3 reads CASSFSTTGTSTDTQYF. CDR3 DNA sequence: TGTGCCAGCAGCTTCTCGACTACGGGCACTAGCACAGATACGCAGTATTTT.

The chain combines TRBV7-3 with TRBJ2-1, with TRBD2 identical over 12 bases. Germline V gene data show CDR1 as SGHTA and CDR2 as FQGTGA. Unmatched junction bases numbered 7, after V lost 6 bases and J lost 4 bases. CDR3 length: 16 amino acids. The CDR3 DNA is TGTGCCAGCAGTCAGACTAGCGGGAGTCGTTACAATGAGCAGTTCTTC. Amino acid sequence: CASSQTSGSRYNEQFF.

This chain connects TRBV29-1 to TRBJ2-1, with 10 bases identical to TRBD2. The J segment lost 0 bases and the V segment lost 3 bases, leaving 5 bases of the junction unmatched. Per the germline V gene, CDR1 is SQVTM and CDR2 is ANQGSEA. The CDR3 covers 16 residues. CDR3 DNA: TGCAGCGTTGATGGACTAGCGGACCTCTCCTACAATGAGCAGTTCTTC. Its translation is CSVDGLADLSYNEQFF.

This chain links TRBV5-1 with TRBJ2-3; 8 bases fit TRBD2. In germline, CDR1 is SGHRS, CDR2 YFSETQ. V lost 4 bases, J lost 8 bases, and 12 bases stayed unmatched. CDR3 length: 15 amino acids. The CDR3 DNA follows: TGCGCCAGCAGCATGAGCGGGAGCCAGGAAACTACGCAGTATTTT. Its protein is CASSMSGSQETTQYF.

V gene TRBV5-4 combines with J gene TRBJ1-1, with unresolved D. This CDR3 is 13 amino acids long. The germline gives CDR1 SGHNT, CDR2 YYREEE (reference sequence). V lost 3 bases and J 7 bases, leaving 13 bases between the germline ends. The CDR3 spells CASSYEGASEAFF. The DNA of the CDR3 is TGTGCCAGCAGCTACGAGGGAGCTAGTGAAGCTTTCTTT.

The gene calls are TRBV6-5 and TRBJ2-3, with a possible D match to TRBD1 (6 bases). Germline V CDR1 and CDR2: MNHEY, SVGAGI. V lost 6 bases and J lost 4, with 11 bases in between. The CDR3 loop spans 13 amino acids. The CDR3, as DNA: TGTGCCAGCAGGAATACAGGGTCAGATACGCAGTATTTT. Residues: CASRNTGSDTQYF.

The chain employs TRBV27 and TRBJ2-7; maybe TRBD2 (5 bases). V gave up 5 bases and J gave up 5 bases, with 22 bases separating them. There are 16 residues in the CDR3. Germline CDR1 and CDR2: MNHEY and SMNVEV (reference sequence). This CDR3 reads CASSPIHRRIAHEQYF. DNA of the CDR3: TGTGCCAGCAGTCCTATTCACCGTCGCATAGCGCACGAGCAGTACTTC.

This clone was counted a single time. V gene TRBV5-6 combines with J gene TRBJ2-1; possibly TRBD1 for D (5 bases). The CDR3 has 11 residues. Germline lookup yields CDR1 SGHDT and CDR2 YYEEEE. Trimming cost V 3 bases and J 8 bases, with 6 bases left between them. CDR3 nucleotides: TGTGCCAGCAGCTACAGGTATGAGCAGTTCTTC. Amino acids: CASSYRYEQFF.

V usage is TRBV27 and J usage is TRBJ2-3, with D unresolved. Deletions cut 6 bases from V and 2 bases from J, with 12 bases between. CDR1 and CDR2 from the germline V gene are MNHEY and SMNVEV (reference sequence). The CDR3 has 14 amino acids. CDR3 amino acids: CASRVRLLTDTQYF. CDR3 nucleotide sequence: TGTGCCAGCAGAGTGAGGTTACTCACAGATACGCAGTATTTT.

As to this clone: Other DNA sequences of this sample code for an identical CDR3. The rearrangement uses TRBV6-1 and TRBJ2-1; TRBD2 matches at 10 bases. Germline CDR1 and CDR2: MNHNS and SASEGT. This CDR3 region has 15 residues. V lost 2 bases to trimming and J lost 2 bases; unmatched junction nucleotides: 0. CDR3 sequence: CASSELAGAYNEQFF. DNA for the CDR3: TGTGCCAGCAGTGAACTAGCGGGGGCCTACAATGAGCAGTTCTTC.

This chain connects TRBV5-1 to TRBJ2-3; D unresolved. Looked up from germline, CDR1 is SGHRS and CDR2 is YFSETQ. The V and J ends lost 4 bases and 4 bases respectively, with 13 bases between them. The CDR3 totals 14 residues. Here the CDR3 reads CASSPLEAPDTQYF. DNA for the CDR3: TGCGCCAGCAGCCCTCTAGAGGCTCCAGATACGCAGTATTTT.

This chain connects TRBV25-1 to TRBJ1-2; 8 nucleotides agree with TRBD1. Germline CDR1 MGHDK, CDR2 SYGVNS. The CDR3 totals 17 residues. Trimming took 3 bases from V and 3 from J; bases not matched to a gene: 12. The CDR3 DNA follows: TGTGCCAGCAGTGATGGGGACAGGACAGAGTGGGACTATGGCTACACCTTC. Amino acids: CASSDGDRTEWDYGYTF.